A selection of T cell receptor beta chains follows, all from one sample in a study of identical twins. TCRdb re-called the 5' RACE reads through MiXCR, storing one row per CDR3 protein. The sample comprises about 690,000 distinct CDR3 sequences, about 20% of which are singletons, and approximately 4.5% rests with the top ten. These data were also reused for a study on T cells expressing NK-cell markers.

The sequenced sample consisted of PBMCs. These TCRs come from a woman aged 18 to 35 in good health. Both conserved end residues are part of each CDR3. The D gene is left open where the match is weak. A clone size is listed for some rows: how often the clone was seen (once, few, many), or a class if it is expanded.

V: TRBV20-1
size: few
length: 14
D: -
J: TRBJ2-5
DNA: TGCAGTGCTACCCCCGTGGGGGGGGCGGAGACCCAGTACTTC
CDR3: CSATPVGGAETQYF

V: TRBV7-9
size: few
length: 14
D: -
J: TRBJ1-2
DNA: TGTGCCAGCAGCGTAGAGGGAACTAACTATGGCTACACCTTC
CDR3: CASSVEGTNYGYTF

V: TRBV7-2
size: many
length: 15
D: -
J: TRBJ2-7
DNA: TGTGCCAGCAGCCCCGACTCCGTGTTTAGGTACGAGCAGTACTTC
CDR3: CASSPDSVFRYEQYF

V: TRBV12-3/TRBV12-4
size: -
length: 13
D: -
J: TRBJ2-3
DNA: TGTGCCAGCAGTGACACAGACCAGGATACGCAGTATTTT
CDR3: CASSDTDQDTQYF

V: TRBV20-1
size: -
length: 15
D: TRBD2
J: TRBJ2-1
DNA: TGCAGTGCCCCAAACGGACTAGCGGGTAGAAATGAGCAGTTCTTC
CDR3: CSAPNGLAGRNEQFF

V: TRBV5-6
size: -
length: 19
D: TRBD2
J: TRBJ2-1
DNA: TGTGCCAGCAGCTTGTACGAGCATTCCCTGAGCGGGGCCTTTAATGAGCAGTTCTTC
CDR3: CASSLYEHSLSGAFNEQFF

V: TRBV6-1
size: few
length: 16
D: TRBD2
J: TRBJ2-1
DNA: TGTGCCAGCAGCGTAACAACTAGCGGGAGTAGGAATGAGCAGTTCTTC
CDR3: CASSVTTSGSRNEQFF

V: TRBV5-5
size: -
length: 15
D: TRBD1
J: TRBJ2-7
DNA: TGTGCCAGCAGCCGTCGGGGGACAGGTGGGTGGGAGCAGTACTTC
CDR3: CASSRRGTGGWEQYF

V: TRBV6-5
size: few
length: 16
D: -
J: TRBJ1-6
DNA: TGTGCCAGCAGTTATAGTCTGAGCTCCTATAATTCACCCCTCCACTTT
CDR3: CASSYSLSSYNSPLHF

V: TRBV20-1
size: -
length: 14
D: TRBD2
J: TRBJ2-7
DNA: TGCAGTGCTACCCGGACTAGCGGGAGACGCGAGCAGTACTTC
CDR3: CSATRTSGRREQYF

V: TRBV7-2
size: -
length: 15
D: -
J: TRBJ2-1
DNA: TGTGCCAGCAGCTCCGCACTCGGCCCTTACAATGAGCAGTTCTTC
CDR3: CASSSALGPYNEQFF

V: TRBV15
size: many
length: 14
D: TRBD1
J: TRBJ1-2
DNA: TGTGCCACCAGCAGAGACTCTACAGGGGCCGGCTACACCTTC
CDR3: CATSRDSTGAGYTF

V: TRBV5-1
size: many
length: 13
D: -
J: TRBJ2-7
DNA: TGCGCCAGCAGCTTGACAGGTTTATGGGAGCAGTACTTC
CDR3: CASSLTGLWEQYF

V: TRBV11-3
size: few
length: 14
D: -
J: TRBJ2-7
DNA: TGTGCCAGCAGCTTATGGGGGCCAGACTACGAGCAGTACTTC
CDR3: CASSLWGPDYEQYF

V: TRBV20-1
size: -
length: 15
D: -
J: TRBJ2-1
DNA: TGCAGTGCTAGGGTCAGAGCAGGGGGGAACAATGAGCAGTTCTTC
CDR3: CSARVRAGGNNEQFF

V: TRBV12-3/TRBV12-4
size: few
length: 14
D: -
J: TRBJ1-5
DNA: TGTGCCAGTGGTCGTAATCGGGGCTATCAGCCCCAGCATTTT
CDR3: CASGRNRGYQPQHF

V: TRBV7-9
size: -
length: 17
D: TRBD2
J: TRBJ2-3
DNA: TGTGCCAGCAGCTTAGAAGGACTAGCGGGAGGGTCAGATACGCAGTATTTT
CDR3: CASSLEGLAGGSDTQYF

V: TRBV7-8
size: many
length: 12
D: -
J: TRBJ2-3
DNA: TGTGCCAGCAGCTTTGGGCGAGATACGCAGTATTTT
CDR3: CASSFGRDTQYF

V: TRBV6-1
size: -
length: 13
D: -
J: TRBJ1-2
DNA: TGTGCCAGCAGTACGGGACCGTTGAGTGGCTACACCTTC
CDR3: CASSTGPLSGYTF

V: TRBV5-6
size: -
length: 14
D: -
J: TRBJ2-7
DNA: TGTGCCAGCAGCCACCCGGGACCCTCCTACGAGCAGTACTTC
CDR3: CASSHPGPSYEQYF

V: TRBV12-3/TRBV12-4
size: -
length: 16
D: -
J: TRBJ1-4
DNA: TGTGCCAGCAGTTTACGAACCTCCTTCTTTAATGAAAAACTGTTTTTT
CDR3: CASSLRTSFFNEKLFF

V: TRBV27
size: few
length: 13
D: -
J: TRBJ1-5
DNA: TGTGCCAGCAGAAAACAGGGTTATCAGCCCCAGCATTTT
CDR3: CASRKQGYQPQHF

V: TRBV29-1
size: many
length: 12
D: -
J: TRBJ1-1
DNA: TGCAGCCCGAGGAACAGTTACACTGAAGCTTTCTTT
CDR3: CSPRNSYTEAFF

V: TRBV5-1
size: -
length: 14
D: -
J: TRBJ2-5
DNA: TGCGCCAGCAGCTTGGTACTAACCGAAGAGACCCAGTACTTC
CDR3: CASSLVLTEETQYF

V: TRBV3-1
size: few
length: 20
D: -
J: TRBJ2-1
DNA: TGTGCCAGCAGCCAAGTTGGTCTTGCCTCATACACCGGATCTTACAATGAGCAGTTCTTC
CDR3: CASSQVGLASYTGSYNEQFF

V: TRBV10-3
size: many
length: 15
D: TRBD2
J: TRBJ2-1
DNA: TGTGCCATCAGTGAGGGGACTAGCGGGGGCAATGAGCAGTTCTTC
CDR3: CAISEGTSGGNEQFF

V: TRBV5-1
size: few
length: 20
D: -
J: TRBJ2-5
DNA: TGCGCCAGCAGCAAGGGTAATTTGGGGACGGCCTTATCCGGAGGGGAGACCCAGTACTTC
CDR3: CASSKGNLGTALSGGETQYF

V: TRBV5-1
size: many
length: 15
D: -
J: TRBJ2-3
DNA: TGCGCCAGCAGCCTTCAGTCTCCTGGCACAGATACGCAGTATTTT
CDR3: CASSLQSPGTDTQYF

V: TRBV12-3/TRBV12-4
size: -
length: 14
D: -
J: TRBJ2-3
DNA: TGTGCCAGCAGTCCGAAGGACTTTGGTGATACGCAGTATTTT
CDR3: CASSPKDFGDTQYF

V: TRBV20-1
size: -
length: 14
D: -
J: TRBJ2-3
DNA: TGCAGTGCCCAGCCCGGGGGCCCTAAAGATACGCAGTATTTT
CDR3: CSAQPGGPKDTQYF

V: TRBV5-1
size: -
length: 16
D: -
J: TRBJ2-1
DNA: TGCGCCAGCAGCTTGGTAGGCGACTGGACCTACAATGAGCAGTTCTTC
CDR3: CASSLVGDWTYNEQFF

V: TRBV18
size: -
length: 14
D: TRBD1
J: TRBJ2-7
DNA: TGTGCCAGCTCGGCCGGGACAGCTACCTACGAGCAGTACTTC
CDR3: CASSAGTATYEQYF

V: TRBV10-3
size: few
length: 16
D: TRBD1
J: TRBJ2-5
DNA: TGTGCCATCAGCCTGACAGGGTCAAGAGCCGGGGAGACCCAGTACTTC
CDR3: CAISLTGSRAGETQYF

V: TRBV9
size: -
length: 13
D: -
J: TRBJ2-1
DNA: TGTGCCAGCAGCGTGAGCCCCCGTAATGAGCAGTTCTTC
CDR3: CASSVSPRNEQFF

V: TRBV12-3/TRBV12-4
size: many
length: 15
D: -
J: TRBJ2-7
DNA: TGTGCCAGCAGTCATGCATTTGCGGGCTTCAGTGAGCAGTACTTC
CDR3: CASSHAFAGFSEQYF

V: TRBV9
size: -
length: 13
D: -
J: TRBJ2-1
DNA: TGTGCCAGCAGCGTAGGTATCCGAAGAGAGCAGTTCTTC
CDR3: CASSVGIRREQFF

V: TRBV5-1
size: -
length: 16
D: -
J: TRBJ2-6
DNA: TGCGCCAGCAGCTTGGGGCAACTCACTGGGGCCAACGTCCTGACTTTC
CDR3: CASSLGQLTGANVLTF

V: TRBV21-1
size: -
length: 14
D: -
J: TRBJ1-5
DNA: TGTGCCAGCAGCAATGCACCGAGCAATCAGCCCCAGCATTTT
CDR3: CASSNAPSNQPQHF

V: TRBV20-1
size: -
length: 13
D: -
J: TRBJ2-6
DNA: TGCAGTGCTAAAAACCTTGGGGCCAACGTCCTGACTTTC
CDR3: CSAKNLGANVLTF

V: TRBV10-3
size: -
length: 15
D: -
J: TRBJ1-5
DNA: TGTGCCATCAGTGAGTCAGGGAGGAGCAATCAGCCCCAGCATTTT
CDR3: CAISESGRSNQPQHF

V: TRBV25-1
size: -
length: 14
D: TRBD1
J: TRBJ2-5
DNA: TGTGCCAGCAGTGGAGCCGGGACAGCTACGACCCAGTACTTC
CDR3: CASSGAGTATTQYF

V: TRBV27
size: few
length: 18
D: TRBD1
J: TRBJ1-5
DNA: TGTGCCAGCAGTTTATTGGGACAACAGGGGGCCAGCAATCAGCCCCAGCATTTT
CDR3: CASSLLGQQGASNQPQHF

V: TRBV5-5
size: -
length: 16
D: -
J: TRBJ2-7
DNA: TGTGCCAGCAGGAAGGGAGGGACAGGAAGAGTCTACGAGCAGTACTTC
CDR3: CASRKGGTGRVYEQYF